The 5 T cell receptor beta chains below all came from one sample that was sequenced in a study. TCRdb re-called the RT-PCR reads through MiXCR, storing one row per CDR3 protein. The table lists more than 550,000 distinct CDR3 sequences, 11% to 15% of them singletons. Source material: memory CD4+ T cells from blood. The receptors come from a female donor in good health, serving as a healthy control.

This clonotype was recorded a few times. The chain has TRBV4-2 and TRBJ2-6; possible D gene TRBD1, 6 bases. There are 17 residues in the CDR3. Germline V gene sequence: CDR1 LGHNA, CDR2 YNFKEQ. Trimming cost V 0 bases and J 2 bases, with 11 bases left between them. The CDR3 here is CASSQDLAGAGANVLTF. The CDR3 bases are TGTGCCAGCAGCCAAGATCTGGCAGGGGCTGGGGCCAACGTCCTGACTTTC.

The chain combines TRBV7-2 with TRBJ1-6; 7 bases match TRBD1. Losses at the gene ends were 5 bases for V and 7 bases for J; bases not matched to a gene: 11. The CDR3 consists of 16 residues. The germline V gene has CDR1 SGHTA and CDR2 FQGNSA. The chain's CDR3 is CASSTRSGTANSPLHF. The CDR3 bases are TGTGCCAGCAGCACCCGGTCCGGGACAGCAAATTCACCCCTCCACTTT.

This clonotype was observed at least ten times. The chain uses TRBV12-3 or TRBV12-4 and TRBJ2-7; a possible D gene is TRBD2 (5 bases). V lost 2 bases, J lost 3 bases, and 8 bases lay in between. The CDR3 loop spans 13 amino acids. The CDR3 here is CASSLHSGYEQYF. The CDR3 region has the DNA TGTGCCAGCAGTTTACACAGCGGCTACGAGCAGTACTTC.

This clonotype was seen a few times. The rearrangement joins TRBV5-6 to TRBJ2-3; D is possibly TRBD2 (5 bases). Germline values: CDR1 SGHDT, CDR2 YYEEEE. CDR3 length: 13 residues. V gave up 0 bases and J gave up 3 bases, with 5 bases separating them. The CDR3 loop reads CASSLGETDTQYF. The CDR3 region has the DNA TGTGCCAGCAGCTTGGGGGAGACAGATACGCAGTATTTT.

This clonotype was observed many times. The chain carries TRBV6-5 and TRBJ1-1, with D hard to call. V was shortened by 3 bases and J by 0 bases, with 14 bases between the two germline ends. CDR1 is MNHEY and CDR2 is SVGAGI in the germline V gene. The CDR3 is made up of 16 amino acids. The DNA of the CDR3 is TGTGCCAGCAGTTATGCGCTCGATAGTATGAACACTGAAGCTTTCTTT. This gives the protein CASSYALDSMNTEAFF.